This T cell receptor beta chain was found in a study of CD8+ T cells in alopecia areata. On the study more broadly: Treatment ran 6 to 18 months, with 6 months of follow-up afterward. Overall study findings and caveats: It was observed that many expanded lesional clones persisted in scalp and blood during tofacitinib.

Regarding treatment: oral pan-JAK inhibitor, 5-10 mg twice daily. Samples from alopecia areata patients were lesional scalp punch biopsies and peripheral blood. The J segment lost 4 bases and the V segment lost 4 bases, leaving 9 bases of the junction unmatched. CDR1 is SGHTS and CDR2 is YDEGEE in the germline V gene. This CDR3 has 16 residues. Once RNA had been extracted, it was reverse transcribed into cDNA to act as the sequencing template. Repertoires were generated with immunoSEQ multiplex PCR, while TCRdb's copy carries only in-frame clones and drops some. The sample lists about 200,000 clones, 58% occurring once. About this clone itself: The antigen is undetermined.

This chain links TRBV5-8 with TRBJ2-3, with 10 bases lining up with TRBD2. The source is a human donor with alopecia areata. The sample was CD4+ T cells sorted from blood, taken at week 24, from a patient treated with tofacitinib. CDR3 in amino acids: CASSPGAGGVADTQYF. The DNA of the CDR3 is TGTGCCAGCAGCCCAGGAGCGGGGGGGGTCGCAGATACGCAGTATTTT.